One sample yielded the 31 T cell receptor beta chains listed below, sequenced in a study of T cell repertoires in cytomegalovirus infection. Each CDR3 protein is one row after TCRdb ran MiXCR on the reads. The sample contains 100,000 to 150,000 distinct CDR3 sequences, 7% to 9.5% of which appear only once. Sequencing was performed on PBMCs. These receptors originate from a human donor in good health (CMV status not recorded). Some clones in this sample may be carry-over from other donors' samples.

The table lists this clonotype with a few counts. This chain uses TRBV3-1 with TRBJ2-5; D possibly uses TRBD1 or TRBD2 (5 bases each). This CDR3 contains 15 residues. Germline V CDR1 and CDR2: LGHDT, YNNKEL (reference sequence). Trimming pared 4 bases from V and 1 base from J, leaving 13 bases between. CDR3 loop: CASSPVGDLQETQYF. The CDR3 coding sequence is TGTGCCAGCAGCCCAGTGGGGGATCTCCAAGAGACCCAGTACTTC.

This clonotype has ten or more counts. The V and J genes are TRBV19 and TRBJ1-1; D is possibly TRBD1 (6 bases). V lost 7 bases and J lost 4, with 16 bases in between. In germline, CDR1 is LNHDA, CDR2 SQIVND (reference sequence). CDR3 length: 14 residues. The CDR3 loop is CASTARGAGTEAFF. Written as DNA, the CDR3 is TGTGCCAGTACCGCTCGGGGGGCTGGCACTGAAGCTTTCTTT.

This clonotype was seen at least ten times. V usage is TRBV10-3 and J usage is TRBJ1-1; tentatively, D is TRBD1 (5 bases). Trimming took 4 bases from V and 5 from J, leaving 14 bases between them. Germline values: CDR1 ENHRY, CDR2 SYGVKD. The CDR3 runs 14 residues. This CDR3 is CAISGGTGGTEAFF. Here the CDR3 DNA reads TGTGCCATCAGTGGGGGGACGGGAGGGACTGAAGCTTTCTTT.

This clonotype was detected many times. This chain links TRBV11-3 with TRBJ1-1; 7 bases map to TRBD1. The CDR3 is 13 residues long. Looked up from germline, CDR1 is SGHNT and CDR2 is YENEEA. Trimming at V came to 2 bases and at J to 5 bases, leaving 2 bases not matched to a gene. CDR3 sequence: CASSLYRGTEAFF. The CDR3 DNA reads TGTGCCAGCAGCTTATACAGGGGAACTGAAGCTTTCTTT. Complete variable domain (other parts from reference TRBV11-3 and TRBJ1-1): EAGVVQSPRYKIIEKKQPVAFWCNPISGHNTLYWYLQNLGQGPELLIRYENEEAVDDSQLPKDRFSAERLKGVDSTLKIQPAELGDSAVYLCASSLYRGTEAFFGQGTRLTVV.

This clonotype was detected many times. The V gene is TRBV10-2, the J gene TRBJ2-3; 9 nucleotides match TRBD2. The CDR3 runs 16 residues. The trim removed 2 bases at V and 3 bases at J, leaving 6 bases unmatched. CDR1 and CDR2 from the germline V gene are WSHSY and SAAADI. The CDR3 here is CASSEISGGWTDTQYF. CDR3 bases: TGCGCCAGCAGTGAGATAAGCGGGGGGTGGACAGATACGCAGTATTTT.

This chain connects TRBV20-1 to TRBJ2-3; maybe TRBD2 (5 bases). V gave up 3 bases and J gave up 1 base, with 11 bases separating them. The germline V gene encodes CDR1 DFQATT and CDR2 SNEGSKA (reference sequence). The CDR3 has 14 amino acids. The chain's CDR3 is CSARWTEGTDTQYF. As DNA, the CDR3 is TGCAGTGCTAGGTGGACGGAGGGCACAGATACGCAGTATTTT.

This clonotype was seen ten or more times. The chain couples TRBV19 to TRBJ1-1; D might be TRBD1 (5 bases). The CDR3 runs to 15 residues. V was shortened by 4 bases and J by 1 base, with 13 bases between the two germline ends. The germline V gene encodes CDR1 LNHDA and CDR2 SQIVND (reference sequence). The DNA for the CDR3 is TGTGCCAGTAGTAAGATGGGGGTACCGAACACTGAAGCTTTCTTT. Translating it yields CASSKMGVPNTEAFF.

This clonotype has ten or more counts. The genes are TRBV5-4 and TRBJ2-7; D not resolved. Deletions cut 1 base from V and 2 bases from J, with 7 bases between. The CDR3 sequence is 13 residues long. The germline CDR1 and CDR2 sequences are SGHNT and YYREEE (reference sequence). This chain's CDR3 is CASSLQETYEQYF. Here the CDR3 DNA reads TGTGCCAGCAGCTTGCAGGAGACCTACGAGCAGTACTTC.

In this sample, this clonotype turned up a few times. V is TRBV20-1 and J is TRBJ1-2; the D gene is possibly TRBD1 (6 bases). The V gene lost 7 bases and the J gene lost 8 bases, with 17 bases spanning the gap. The CDR3 covers 12 residues. Germline CDR1 DFQATT, CDR2 SNEGSKA (reference sequence). The CDR3 here is CSVFGQSPGYTF. The CDR3 DNA is TGCAGTGTTTTCGGACAGTCCCCCGGCTACACCTTC.

The rearrangement uses TRBV14 and TRBJ2-3; the match to TRBD2 covers 11 bases. Germline loops: CDR1 SGHDN, CDR2 FVKESK. The ends lost 3 bases at V and 0 bases at J; junction bases unmatched: 2. This CDR3 contains 16 residues. The CDR3 is CASSHRLAGSTDTQYF. CDR3 bases: TGTGCCAGCAGCCACCGACTAGCGGGAAGCACAGATACGCAGTATTTT. The full variable domain, in which reference TRBV14 and TRBJ2-3 provide the parts outside the CDR3, is EAGVTQFPSHSVIEKGQTVTLRCDPISGHDNLYWYRRVMGKEIKFLLHFVKESKQDESGMPNNRFLAERTGGTYSTLKVQPAELEDSGVYFCASSHRLAGSTDTQYFGPGTRLTVL.

This clonotype was counted a few times. The CDR3 bases are TGCAGTGCGGCCCCTAGGGGAGATACGCAGTATTTT. Translating it yields CSAAPRGDTQYF. The rearrangement joins TRBV20-1 to TRBJ2-3; D is possibly TRBD1 (5 bases). Germline V gene lookup returns CDR1 DFQATT and CDR2 SNEGSKA (reference sequence). This CDR3 spans 12 amino acids. V dropped 6 bases and J dropped 5 bases, with 12 bases sitting between them.

This clonotype was seen many times. The chain carries TRBV7-2 and TRBJ2-7, with D possibly called TRBD1 or TRBD2 (5 bases each). Germline assignment: CDR1 SGHTA and CDR2 FQGNSA. The CDR3 runs 16 residues. Trimming cost V 6 bases and J 2 bases, with 20 bases left between them. The CDR3 here is CASRGPRGSRTYEQYF. CDR3 sequence (DNA): TGTGCCAGCAGGGGACCCAGAGGGTCCCGTACCTACGAGCAGTACTTC.

The chain employs TRBV10-3 and TRBJ2-1; TRBD1 matches at 8 bases. V dropped 10 bases and J dropped 4; count of bases not matched to a gene: 12. CDR1 and CDR2 (germline): ENHRY, SYGVKD. The CDR3 is made up of 15 amino acids. The CDR3 DNA reads TGTGCCACGACTCCCGGGACAGGTCGGTACAATGAGCAGTTCTTC. Protein product: CATTPGTGRYNEQFF.

The chain carries TRBV28 and TRBJ1-5; no clear D gene. The V end was cut by 1 base, the J end by 8 bases, with 6 bases between. CDR1 is MDHEN and CDR2 is SYDVKM in the germline V gene. This CDR3 has 12 amino acids. CDR3 region: CASSLFNKPQHF. The CDR3 region has the DNA TGTGCCAGCAGTTTATTTAACAAGCCCCAGCATTTT.

This clonotype was counted only a few times. J is TRBJ1-1 and V is TRBV4-1; perhaps TRBD1 as D (5 bases). The CDR3 is made up of 17 amino acids. CDR1 is MGHRA, CDR2 YSYEKL, per germline. Trimming pared 0 bases from V and 2 bases from J, leaving 16 bases between. The CDR3 spells CASSQDAPGLLNTEAFF. The DNA of the CDR3 is TGCGCCAGCAGCCAAGATGCCCCAGGGTTACTTAACACTGAAGCTTTCTTT.

The chain carries TRBV11-3 and TRBJ2-1, with a tentative D call TRBD1 (6 bases). The V gene lost 5 bases and the J gene lost 4 bases, with 15 bases spanning the gap. Germline V gene sequence: CDR1 SGHNT, CDR2 YENEEA. This CDR3 region has 15 residues. The CDR3 loop is CASSDARGQYNEQFF. The CDR3 region has the DNA TGTGCCAGCAGCGACGCCAGGGGACAATACAATGAGCAGTTCTTC.

There are many counts of this clonotype. This chain connects TRBV7-2 to TRBJ1-3, with a tentative D call TRBD1 (6 bases). Germline lookup yields CDR1 SGHTA and CDR2 FQGNSA. Trimming removed 5 bases from V and 0 bases from J, with 11 bases in between. This CDR3 is built from 15 residues. The CDR3 DNA is TGTGCCAGCAGCCGGGACACCCGCTCTGGAAACACCATATATTTT. This codes for CASSRDTRSGNTIYF.

This clonotype has ten or more counts. CDR3 amino acids: CASSLFRPSGANVLTF. Written as DNA, the CDR3 is TGTGCCAGCAGCTTATTCCGACCCTCTGGGGCCAACGTCCTGACTTTC. The chain joins TRBV7-9 to TRBJ2-6; unclear D gene. The germline V gene has CDR1 SEHNR and CDR2 FQNEAQ (reference sequence). CDR3 size: 16 residues. Deletions cut 2 bases from V and 0 bases from J, with 8 bases between.

This clonotype was observed many times. V is TRBV7-6 and J is TRBJ1-5; D is possibly TRBD1 (5 bases). V was clipped by 5 bases and J by 8 bases, with 25 bases between them. This CDR3 is 17 amino acids long. Germline V gives CDR1 SGHVS, CDR2 FNYEAQ. The CDR3 region has the DNA TGTGCCAGCAGCCCGTACGGGGGGACCGCGTATTACGAGCCCCAGCATTTT. Its protein product is CASSPYGGTAYYEPQHF.

This clonotype showed up many times. J is TRBJ1-1 and V is TRBV7-9; no definite D call. This CDR3 has 15 amino acids. Germline CDR1 reads SEHNR; CDR2 reads FQNEAQ (reference sequence). Trimming pared 5 bases from V and 1 base from J, leaving 14 bases between. CDR3 sequence reads: CASSTPFTRNTEAFF. In DNA, the CDR3 is TGTGCCAGCAGCACCCCCTTCACACGGAACACTGAAGCTTTCTTT.

This clonotype has a handful of counts. The chain links TRBV4-1 to TRBJ1-2, with unresolved D. The CDR3 length is 16 residues. Germline CDR1 reads MGHRA; CDR2 reads YSYEKL. V was clipped by 2 bases and J by 3 bases, with 16 bases between them. DNA for the CDR3: TGCGCCAGCAGCCAAAGAGGAGGGTGGACGGACTATGGCTACACCTTC. This encodes CASSQRGGWTDYGYTF.

There are many counts of this clonotype. V usage is TRBV7-2 and J usage is TRBJ2-7; D perhaps matches TRBD2 (6 bases). Germline-derived CDR1 and CDR2 are SGHTA and FQGNSA. Deletions cut 1 base from V and 2 bases from J, with 15 bases between. The CDR3 is 16 amino acids. CDR3 nucleotide sequence: TGTGCCAGCAGCTTAGGGGGAACAGCGGGCACCTACGAGCAGTACTTC. Its translation is CASSLGGTAGTYEQYF.

This clonotype was recorded at least ten times. This chain joins TRBV20-1 and TRBJ2-3; D might be TRBD2 (6 bases). Germline CDR1 DFQATT, CDR2 SNEGSKA (reference sequence). V gave up 3 bases and J gave up 0 bases, with 13 bases separating them. CDR3 size: 15 residues. The CDR3 DNA reads as TGCAGTGCTAGTGCTAGCGCGGCAAGCACAGATACGCAGTATTTT. It is translated as CSASASAASTDTQYF.

V usage is TRBV5-1 and J usage is TRBJ1-5; no reliable D call. The CDR3 consists of 14 residues. V dropped 1 base and J dropped 7 bases, with 12 bases sitting between them. Per the germline V gene, CDR1 is SGHRS and CDR2 is YFSETQ. The CDR3 here is CASSLLPGYQPQHF. CDR3 nucleotides: TGCGCCAGCAGCTTGTTACCGGGGTACCAGCCCCAGCATTTT.

V is TRBV19 and J is TRBJ2-1; D perhaps matches TRBD2 (5 bases). Germline values: CDR1 LNHDA, CDR2 SQIVND (reference sequence). The CDR3 length is 16 residues. V was shortened by 5 bases and J by 6 bases, with 20 bases between the two germline ends. CDR3 residues: CASSPQPPGFSNEQFF. CDR3 coding DNA: TGTGCCAGTAGTCCACAACCCCCGGGGTTCAGCAATGAGCAGTTCTTC.

Many counts were recorded for this clonotype. This sequence joins TRBV7-3 and TRBJ2-5, with 8 bases fitting TRBD1. CDR1 is SGHTA, CDR2 FQGTGA, per germline. V gave up 3 bases and J gave up 4 bases; unmatched junction bases: 10. This CDR3 has 16 amino acids. CDR3 in DNA: TGTGCCAGCAGCTTTACAGGGGGAACCGTCCCAGAGACCCAGTACTTC. Protein sequence: CASSFTGGTVPETQYF. The variable domain in full, completed from reference TRBV7-3 and TRBJ2-5, reads GAGVSQTPSNKVTEKGKYVELRCDPISGHTALYWYRQSLGQGPEFLIYFQGTGAADDSGLPNDRFFAVRPEGSVSTLKIQRTERGDSAVYLCASSFTGGTVPETQYFGPGTRLLVL.

The rearrangement joins TRBV3-1 to TRBJ2-1; D possibly corresponds to TRBD2 (7 bases). CDR1 and CDR2 (germline): LGHDT, YNNKEL (reference sequence). The CDR3 has 14 residues. V was pared by 4 bases and J by 9 bases, with 16 bases between. CDR3 in amino acids: CASSLGRGAAEQFF. The CDR3 nucleotides are TGTGCCAGCAGCCTGGGGAGGGGGGCGGCTGAGCAGTTCTTC.

This clonotype was counted at least ten times. The V and J genes are TRBV7-9 and TRBJ2-5; D unresolved. CDR1 SEHNR and CDR2 FQNEAQ come from the germline V gene (reference sequence). With 5 bases removed from V and 4 bases from J, the gap between germline ends came to 14 bases. The CDR3 runs to 14 residues. The CDR3 spells CASSRRLDIETQYF. The CDR3 DNA follows: TGTGCCAGCAGCCGCAGGCTTGACATAGAGACCCAGTACTTC.

This clonotype was recorded many times. The chain carries TRBV27 and TRBJ1-1, with TRBD1 matching over 7 bases. The ends lost 6 bases at V and 0 bases at J; junction bases unmatched: 7. Per germline, CDR1 MNHEY and CDR2 SMNVEV (reference sequence). The CDR3 is made up of 15 amino acids. CDR3 bases: TGTGCCAGCAGACAAAGGACAGGTGTGAACACTGAAGCTTTCTTT. Its translation is CASRQRTGVNTEAFF.

This clonotype was observed many times. The chain carries TRBV7-2 and TRBJ2-1; D not resolved. This CDR3 has 11 residues. Trimming shortened V by 5 bases and J by 8 bases, and 7 bases separated the two germline ends. CDR1 and CDR2 (germline): SGHTA, FQGNSA. This chain's CDR3 is CASSQEDEQFF. The CDR3 DNA reads TGTGCCAGCAGCCAAGAGGATGAGCAGTTCTTC. The full variable domain, rest sourced from reference TRBV7-2 and TRBJ2-1, is GAGVSQSPSNKVTEKGKDVELRCDPISGHTALYWYRQSLGQGLEFLIYFQGNSAPDKSGLPSDRFSAERTGGSVSTLTIQRTQQEDSAVYLCASSQEDEQFFGPGTRLTVL.

As DNA, the CDR3 is TGTGCCAGCAGCTTATGGGATTCGGGCGAGCAGTACTTC. It is translated as CASSLWDSGEQYF. The chain employs TRBV7-3 and TRBJ2-7; D is ambiguous. The CDR3 is 13 amino acids. Trimming took 2 bases from V and 6 from J, leaving 11 bases between them. Germline-derived CDR1 and CDR2 are SGHTA and FQGTGA.